This T cell receptor beta chain was profiled in a study of cytomegalovirus exposure and HLA in healthy donors. Study-level background: Previous work identified 90 million to 130 million unique TCR beta sequences from about 179 million T cells. Study conclusions and caveats: Later analysis associated a missense DCLRE1C variant with TCR beta V- and J-gene trimming. The study had only CMV serostatus as immune exposure information. Further analysis was carried out later, and it showed several of the most significant clusters appearing linked to common viral pathogens.

In its sample, this clone was seen once. Antigen unknown. In the PCR, 60 Vbeta and 13 Jbeta primers were used. Clones were sequenced by immunoSEQ multiplex PCR, and TCRdb holds only the in-frame ones, with some missing. The data show approximately 140,000 clones, roughly 73% seen once. V lost 1 base to trimming and J lost 1 base, with 11 bases between them. The germline gives CDR1 SGHNT, CDR2 YYREEE (reference sequence). The CDR3 loop spans 15 amino acids. Sequencing was performed on PBMCs. The TCR was taken from a human donor in good health. The chain combines TRBV5-4 with TRBJ1-1; D perhaps matches TRBD1 (6 bases). The CDR3 bases are TGTGCCAGCAGCTTGACAGGGACGGGGAACACTGAAGCTTTCTTT. It codes for CASSLTGTGNTEAFF.